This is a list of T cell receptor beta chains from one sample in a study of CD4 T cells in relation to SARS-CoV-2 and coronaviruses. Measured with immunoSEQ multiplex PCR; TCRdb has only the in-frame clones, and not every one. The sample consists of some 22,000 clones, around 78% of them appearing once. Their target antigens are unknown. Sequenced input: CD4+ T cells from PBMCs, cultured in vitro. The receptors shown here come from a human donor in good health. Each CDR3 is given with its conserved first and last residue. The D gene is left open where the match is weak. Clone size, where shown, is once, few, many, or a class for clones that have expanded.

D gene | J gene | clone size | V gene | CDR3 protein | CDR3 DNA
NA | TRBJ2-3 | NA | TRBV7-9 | CASSISGGGDTQYF | TGTGCCAGCAGTATTAGCGGAGGGGGGGATACGCAGTATTTT
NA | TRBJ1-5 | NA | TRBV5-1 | CASSLAGDSNQPQHF | TGCGCCAGCAGCTTGGCCGGGGACAGCAATCAGCCCCAGCATTTT
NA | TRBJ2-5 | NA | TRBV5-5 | CASSPEWGEETQYF | TGTGCCAGCAGCCCCGAGTGGGGGGAAGAGACCCAGTACTTC
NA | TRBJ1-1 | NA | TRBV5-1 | CASSLAGTLNTEAFF | TGCGCCAGCAGCTTAGCAGGGACATTGAACACTGAAGCTTTCTTT
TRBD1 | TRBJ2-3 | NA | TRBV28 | CASSLQGADTQYF | TGTGCCAGCAGTTTACAGGGGGCAGATACGCAGTATTTT
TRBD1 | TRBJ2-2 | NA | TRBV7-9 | CASSTYRGVVATGELFF | TGTGCCAGCAGCACCTACAGGGGGGTGGTGGCCACCGGGGAGCTGTTTTTT
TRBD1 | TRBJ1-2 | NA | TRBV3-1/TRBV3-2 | CASSIRQGANYGYTF | TGTGCCAGCAGCATCAGACAGGGGGCGAACTATGGCTACACCTTC
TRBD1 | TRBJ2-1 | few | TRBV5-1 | CASSLGDRMYNEQFF | TGCGCCAGCAGCTTGGGGGACAGGATGTACAATGAGCAGTTCTTC
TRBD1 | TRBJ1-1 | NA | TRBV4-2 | CASSQPDREGTEAFF | TGTGCCAGCAGCCAGCCCGACAGGGAGGGCACTGAAGCTTTCTTT
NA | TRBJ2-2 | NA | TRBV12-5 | CASGLVPEGSRELFF | TGTGCTAGTGGTTTGGTACCGGAGGGTAGCAGGGAGCTGTTTTTT
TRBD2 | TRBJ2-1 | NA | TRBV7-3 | CASSPGTSNEQFF | TGTGCCAGCAGTCCCGGGACTAGCAATGAGCAGTTCTTC
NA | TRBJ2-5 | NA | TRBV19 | CASSMGSRDGETQYF | TGTGCCAGTAGTATGGGGTCGCGGGATGGGGAGACCCAGTACTTC
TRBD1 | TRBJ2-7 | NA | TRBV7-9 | CASTTTGSEQYF | TGTGCCAGCACTACGACAGGGTCCGAGCAGTACTTC
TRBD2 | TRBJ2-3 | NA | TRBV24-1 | CATSAPSGSTDTQYF | TGTGCCACCAGTGCTCCTAGCGGATCCACAGATACGCAGTATTTT
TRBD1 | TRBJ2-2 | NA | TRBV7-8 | CASSLSDRGSTGELFF | TGTGCCAGCAGCTTATCCGACAGGGGGTCCACCGGGGAGCTGTTTTTT
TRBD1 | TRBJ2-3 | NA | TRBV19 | CASSTRQGGGTDTQYF | TGTGCCAGTAGTACAAGACAGGGGGGCGGCACAGATACGCAGTATTTT
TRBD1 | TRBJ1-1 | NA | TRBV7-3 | CASSSGTALNEAFF | TGTGCCAGCAGCTCGGGGACAGCCCTTAATGAAGCTTTCTTT
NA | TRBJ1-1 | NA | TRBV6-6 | CASSSNGNTEAFF | TGTGCCAGCAGCTCAAACGGGAACACTGAAGCTTTCTTT
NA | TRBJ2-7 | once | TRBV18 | CASSPQGGFLNSYEQYF | TGTGCCAGCTCACCTCAAGGGGGTTTCTTGAACTCCTACGAGCAGTACTTC
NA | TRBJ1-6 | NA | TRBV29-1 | CSVKLGDSPLHF | TGCAGCGTTAAACTCGGGGATTCACCCCTCCACTTT
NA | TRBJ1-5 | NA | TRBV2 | CASTGDGDQPQHF | TGTGCCAGCACCGGGGACGGGGATCAGCCCCAGCATTTT
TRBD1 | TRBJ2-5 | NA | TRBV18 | CASSPGTGEEVETQYF | TGTGCCAGCTCACCGGGGACAGGGGAGGAAGTGGAGACCCAGTACTTC
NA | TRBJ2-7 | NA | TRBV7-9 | CASSGRTSSSEQYF | TGTGCCAGCAGCGGCAGGACTTCTTCGAGCGAGCAGTACTTC
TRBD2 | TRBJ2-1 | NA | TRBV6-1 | CASSEARTSGKNEQFF | TGTGCCAGCAGTGAAGCGCGGACTAGCGGGAAAAATGAGCAGTTCTTC
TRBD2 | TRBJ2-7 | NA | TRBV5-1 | CASSLALAGGPYEQYF | TGCGCCAGCAGCTTGGCTCTAGCGGGAGGGCCCTACGAGCAGTACTTC
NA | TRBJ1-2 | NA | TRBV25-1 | CASSEYTGRVVF | TGTGCCAGCAGTGAATATACGGGCCGGGTGGTCTTC
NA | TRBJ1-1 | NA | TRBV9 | CASKSGSTEAFF | TGTGCCAGCAAATCAGGTTCCACTGAAGCTTTCTTT
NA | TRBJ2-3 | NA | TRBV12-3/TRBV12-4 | CASSLTDTQYF | TGTGCCAGCAGTCTCACAGATACGCAGTATTTT
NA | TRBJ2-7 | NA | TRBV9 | CASSVGLEETEQYF | TGTGCCAGCAGCGTGGGTCTGGAGGAGACGGAGCAGTACTTC
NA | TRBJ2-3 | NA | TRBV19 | CASRGERSADTQYF | TGTGCCAGCAGGGGGGAGCGGTCCGCAGATACGCAGTATTTT
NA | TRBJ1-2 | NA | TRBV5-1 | CASSLGIGSRGYGYTF | TGCGCCAGCAGCTTGGGTATAGGGTCAAGGGGCTATGGCTACACCTTC
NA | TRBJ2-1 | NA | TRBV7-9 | CASSRTEFF | TGTGCCAGCAGCCGCACCGAGTTCTTC
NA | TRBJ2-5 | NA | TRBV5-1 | CASSLAGPVGETQYF | TGCGCCAGCAGCTTGGCTGGACCTGTGGGGGAGACCCAGTACTTC
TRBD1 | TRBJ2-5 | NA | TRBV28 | CASSLRDRVQETQYF | TGTGCCAGCAGCCTGCGGGACAGGGTTCAAGAGACCCAGTACTTC
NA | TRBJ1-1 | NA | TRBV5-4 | CASSPGGPGRNTEAFF | TGTGCCAGCAGCCCCGGGGGACCGGGGAGGAACACTGAAGCTTTCTTT
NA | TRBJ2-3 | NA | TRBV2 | CASSVGGRPDTQYF | TGTGCCAGCAGTGTAGGGGGGAGGCCAGATACGCAGTATTTT
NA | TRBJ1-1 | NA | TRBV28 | CASSSVTLNTEAFF | TGTGCCAGCAGCTCAGTAACGCTGAACACTGAAGCTTTCTTT
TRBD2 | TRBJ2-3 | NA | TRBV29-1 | CSVCWGGDTQYF | TGCAGCGTTTGTTGGGGGGGAGATACGCAGTATTTT
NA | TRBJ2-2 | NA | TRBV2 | CASRTGANTGELFF | TGTGCCAGCCGCACCGGAGCGAACACCGGGGAGCTGTTTTTT
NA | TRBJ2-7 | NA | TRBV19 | CASSGQFSASYEQYF | TGTGCCAGTAGTGGACAGTTTTCGGCGTCCTACGAGCAGTACTTC